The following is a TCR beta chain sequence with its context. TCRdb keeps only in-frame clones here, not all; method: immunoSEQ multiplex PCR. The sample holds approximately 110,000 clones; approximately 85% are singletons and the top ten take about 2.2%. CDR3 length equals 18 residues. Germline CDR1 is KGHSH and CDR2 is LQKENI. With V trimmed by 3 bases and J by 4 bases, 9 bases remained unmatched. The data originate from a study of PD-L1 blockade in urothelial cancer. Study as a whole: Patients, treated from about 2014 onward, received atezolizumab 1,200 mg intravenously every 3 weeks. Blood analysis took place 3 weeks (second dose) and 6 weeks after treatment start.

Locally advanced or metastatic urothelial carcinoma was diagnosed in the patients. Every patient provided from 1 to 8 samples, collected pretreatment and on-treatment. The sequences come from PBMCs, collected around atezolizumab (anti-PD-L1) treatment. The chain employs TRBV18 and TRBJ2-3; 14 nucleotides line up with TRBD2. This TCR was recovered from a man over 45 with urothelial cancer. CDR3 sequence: CASSPGLAGVGSADTQYF. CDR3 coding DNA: TGTGCCAGCTCACCGGGACTAGCGGGAGTAGGATCGGCAGATACGCAGTATTTT. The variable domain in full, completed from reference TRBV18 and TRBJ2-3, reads NAGVMQNPRHLVRRRGQEARLRCSPMKGHSHVYWYRQLPEEGLKFMVYLQKENIIDESGMPKERFSAEFPKEGPSILRIQQVVRGDSAAYFCASSPGLAGVGSADTQYFGPGTRLTVL.